The next 2 T cell receptor beta chains were all read from a single sample in a study of post-analysis software for immune sequencing data. Study outcomes and limitations: Comparison of patients with controls showed five TRBV segments more frequent in patients, TRBV5-6, TRBV5-1 and TRBV20-1 among them.

Their target antigens are unknown. The library was made from cDNA and included unique molecular identifiers. One entry per CDR3 protein, called by TCRdb with MiXCR from the PCR reads. The table includes about 770,000 distinct CDR3 sequences, about half detected once. The source material was blood. These receptor sequences come from a girl between 10 and 17 years old with multiple sclerosis.

This clonotype showed up just a few times. The chain links TRBV11-3 to TRBJ1-2; no firm D call. The CDR3 consists of 14 residues. Germline CDR1 is SGHNT and CDR2 is YENEEA. Trimming cost V 1 base and J 4 bases, with 10 bases left between them. CDR3 region: CASSLGVLAYGYTF. DNA of the CDR3: TGTGCCAGCAGCTTAGGTGTGCTAGCCTATGGCTACACCTTC.

V gene TRBV5-1 combines with J gene TRBJ2-3; 7 positions agree with TRBD1. J was trimmed by 8 bases and V by 4 bases; bases with no gene match: 7. The CDR3 is 13 residues long. The germline CDR1 and CDR2 sequences are SGHRS and YFSETQ. CDR3 amino acids: CASSTRDSFTQYF. For the CDR3, the DNA is TGCGCCAGCAGCACCCGGGACAGCTTTACGCAGTATTTT.